These T cell receptor beta chains were read from a single sample in a study of T cells in Graves' hyperthyroidism and ophthalmopathy. TCRdb re-analysed the multiplex PCR reads in MiXCR, keeping a single row per CDR3 protein. Among approximately 620,000 distinct CDR3 sequences listed, about 16% were seen once. Sequenced sample: blood. The receptors originated from a woman aged 40 to 50 with Graves' ophthalmopathy. The CDR3 runs from the conserved cysteine through the conserved F or W. A D gene is named only where the DNA matches it firmly. Size values are once, few and many counts, or a class for expanded clones, and some rows have none.

len: 14
v_gene: TRBV14
d_gene: -
abundance: few
j_gene: TRBJ2-2
CDR3nt: TGTGCCAGCAGCCCGGCCGTCGACACCGGGGAGCTGTTTTTT
CDR3aa: CASSPAVDTGELFF

len: 12
v_gene: TRBV29-1
d_gene: -
abundance: few
j_gene: TRBJ2-1
CDR3nt: TGCAGCGTTGAAGGTAACGGGGGCTCTCAGTTCTTC
CDR3aa: CSVEGNGGSQFF

len: 15
v_gene: TRBV2
d_gene: -
abundance: many
j_gene: TRBJ2-7
CDR3nt: TGTGCCAGCAGTGATAGGGTCTCGAGCTCCTACGAGCAGTACTTC
CDR3aa: CASSDRVSSSYEQYF

len: 17
v_gene: TRBV5-1
d_gene: TRBD1
abundance: few
j_gene: TRBJ1-3
CDR3nt: TGCGCCAGCAGTCCACGACAGGGGGCAGTCTCTGGAAACACCATATATTTT
CDR3aa: CASSPRQGAVSGNTIYF

len: 16
v_gene: TRBV7-8
d_gene: TRBD2
abundance: -
j_gene: TRBJ2-3
CDR3nt: TGTGCCAGCAGCCCTAAGCGGGACCTTAGCACAGATACGCAGTATTTT
CDR3aa: CASSPKRDLSTDTQYF

len: 15
v_gene: TRBV12-5
d_gene: -
abundance: many
j_gene: TRBJ2-1
CDR3nt: TGTGCTAGTGGTTGGTCCGTTTCTACCTACAATGAGCAGTTCTTC
CDR3aa: CASGWSVSTYNEQFF

len: 15
v_gene: TRBV5-4
d_gene: -
abundance: few
j_gene: TRBJ2-6
CDR3nt: TGTGCCAGCAGCTTGACCCTTTCTGGGGCCAACGTCCTGACTTTC
CDR3aa: CASSLTLSGANVLTF

len: 15
v_gene: TRBV7-9
d_gene: TRBD1
abundance: few
j_gene: TRBJ2-7
CDR3nt: TGTGCCAGCAGCTTCACAGGGGAGCGGCCCTACGAGCAGTACTTC
CDR3aa: CASSFTGERPYEQYF

len: 14
v_gene: TRBV7-2
d_gene: TRBD2
abundance: -
j_gene: TRBJ2-5
CDR3nt: TGTGCCAGCAGCTTACTAACGGGAGGGAAGACCCAGTACTTC
CDR3aa: CASSLLTGGKTQYF

len: 13
v_gene: TRBV30
d_gene: -
abundance: many
j_gene: TRBJ2-7
CDR3nt: TGTGCCTGGAGTCACAGGGACCGCTACGAGCAGTACTTC
CDR3aa: CAWSHRDRYEQYF

len: 14
v_gene: TRBV7-8
d_gene: -
abundance: few
j_gene: TRBJ2-7
CDR3nt: TGTGCCAGCAGCTTAAGCCAACCCGGCTACGAGCAGTACTTC
CDR3aa: CASSLSQPGYEQYF

len: 16
v_gene: TRBV19
d_gene: -
abundance: -
j_gene: TRBJ1-1
CDR3nt: TGTGCCAGTAGTATCCTGCCCCCGGACAGATACACTGAAGCTTTCTTT
CDR3aa: CASSILPPDRYTEAFF

len: 13
v_gene: TRBV30
d_gene: TRBD1
abundance: many
j_gene: TRBJ2-2
CDR3nt: TGTGCCTGGAGTCCCCAGGGGGCCGGGGAGCTGTTTTTT
CDR3aa: CAWSPQGAGELFF

len: 15
v_gene: TRBV11-2
d_gene: -
abundance: many
j_gene: TRBJ2-1
CDR3nt: TGTGCCAGCAGCTTCAGGGCGGGGAATTACAATGAGCAGTTCTTC
CDR3aa: CASSFRAGNYNEQFF

len: 13
v_gene: TRBV7-6
d_gene: -
abundance: -
j_gene: TRBJ2-3
CDR3nt: TGTGCCAGCAGCCTTTGGACTGGGGATACGCAGTATTTT
CDR3aa: CASSLWTGDTQYF

len: 15
v_gene: TRBV7-9
d_gene: -
abundance: many
j_gene: TRBJ2-3
CDR3nt: TGTGCCAGCAGCGACAGGGAGCGGGGCACAGATACGCAGTATTTT
CDR3aa: CASSDRERGTDTQYF

len: 15
v_gene: TRBV18
d_gene: TRBD2
abundance: many
j_gene: TRBJ2-5
CDR3nt: TGTGCCAGCTCACCATATACGACTAGCGGAGAGACCCAGTACTTC
CDR3aa: CASSPYTTSGETQYF